This note documents a single T cell receptor beta chain sequence. Antigen: not known. This specimen belongs to a study of T cell repertoires in cytomegalovirus infection. As for the study in general: Public TCR beta signatures marked donors with CMV infection and the matching HLA. Study-wide findings and caveats: In two of eight donors, the top clonotype was HLA-C-restricted CMV-specific. People with CMV and the relevant HLA were identified by cumulative public TCR beta family frequency.

V was trimmed by 6 bases and J by 0 bases, leaving 12 bases between them. The CDR3 consists of 15 residues. CDR1 is ENHRY and CDR2 is SYGVKD in the germline V gene. TCRdb fed the reads into MiXCR, producing one record per CDR3 protein. This repertoire shows about 830,000 distinct CDR3 sequences, approximately 29% found once; its top ten account for around 12%. The chain joins TRBV10-3 to TRBJ1-3; D is perhaps TRBD1 (6 bases). This material consisted of cultured CD8+ T cells from PBMCs, taken from culture after CMV antigen stimulation. The source is a human donor in good health (CMV status not recorded). Some clones in this sample may be carry-over from other donors' samples. The CDR3 spells CAIRTPDSSGNTIYF. The CDR3 nucleotides are TGTGCCATCAGGACTCCGGACAGCTCTGGAAACACCATATATTTT.